This TCR beta chain was obtained from a study of cytomegalovirus exposure and HLA in healthy donors. The CDR3 sequence is 15 residues long. J lost 2 bases, V lost 3 bases, and 7 bases had no gene match. Per germline, CDR1 SGHVS and CDR2 FNYEAQ. Researchers ran the PCR with 60 Vbeta and 13 Jbeta primers. Only in-frame clones appear in the TCRdb table, and some are missing; sequencing was by immunoSEQ multiplex PCR. The sample contains 100,000 to 150,000 clones, around 82% of which appear only once. V is TRBV7-6 and J is TRBJ2-7, with TRBD2 matching over 7 bases. The clonotype was recovered from a boy between 10 and 17 years old in good health and CMV-seronegative. The sequenced material came from PBMCs. CDR3: CASSLEREGPYEQYF. CDR3 bases: TGTGCCAGCAGCTTGGAGCGGGAAGGCCCCTACGAGCAGTACTTC.